A single sample gave rise to the 30 T cell receptor beta chains below, sequenced in a study of T cell changes during pregnancy in multiple sclerosis. Repertoires were generated with immunoSEQ multiplex PCR, while TCRdb's copy carries only in-frame clones and drops some. The sample lists 85,000 to 100,000 clones, 80% to 95% seen once, with just over 2% in the top ten. Sequenced material: peripheral blood, taken after pregnancy. These receptors all come from a female donor with multiple sclerosis, enrolled in a pregnancy study.

This clone appeared a single time. CDR3 region: CASSLLLKSGPGYTF. As DNA, the CDR3 is TGTGCCAGCAGCTTACTTTTGAAGTCAGGGCCTGGCTACACCTTC. The V and J genes are TRBV7-9 and TRBJ1-2, with a possible D match to TRBD1 (5 bases). The length of the CDR3 is 15 residues. V was shortened by 2 bases and J by 7 bases, with 17 bases between the two germline ends. Germline V lookup: CDR1 SEHNR, CDR2 FQNEAQ (reference sequence).

The chain combines TRBV7-9 with TRBJ1-3; D is possibly TRBD1 (5 bases). The CDR3 sequence is 16 residues long. Germline assignment: CDR1 SEHNR and CDR2 FQNEAQ (reference sequence). V lost 1 base to trimming and J lost 0 bases, with 10 bases between them. The DNA for the CDR3 is TGTGCCAGCAGCTTAGGCCAGGGATCCTCTGGAAACACCATATATTTT. The encoded protein is CASSLGQGSSGNTIYF. Full variable domain (remainder filled in from reference TRBV7-9 and TRBJ1-3): DTGVSQNPRHKITKRGQNVTFRCDPISEHNRLYWYRQTLGQGPEFLTYFQNEAQLEKSRLLSDRFSAERPKGSFSTLEIQRTEQGDSAMYLCASSLGQGSSGNTIYFGEGSWLTVV.

This sequence joins TRBV5-1 and TRBJ1-1; 7 bases are a match to TRBD1. Trimming took 4 bases from V and 5 from J; bases not matched to a gene: 11. Germline CDR1 is SGHRS and CDR2 is YFSETQ. This CDR3 spans 15 amino acids. The CDR3 region has the DNA TGCGCCAGCAGCGCCAGACGACAGGGTCTGACTGAAGCTTTCTTT. This encodes CASSARRQGLTEAFF. The full variable domain, with the rest looked up from reference TRBV5-1 and TRBJ1-1, is KAGVTQTPRYLIKTRGQQVTLSCSPISGHRSVSWYQQTPGQGLQFLFEYFSETQRNKGNFPGRFSGRQFSNSRSEMNVSTLELGDSALYLCASSARRQGLTEAFFGQGTRLTVV.

This chain links TRBV7-3 with TRBJ1-2; 10 bases align to TRBD1. Trimming at V came to 5 bases and at J to 3 bases, leaving 3 bases not matched to a gene. Looked up from germline, CDR1 is SGHTA and CDR2 is FQGTGA. This CDR3 has 14 residues. CDR3 nucleotide sequence: TGTGCCAGCAGCCCCGGGACAGGGGACTATGGCTACACCTTC. It encodes CASSPGTGDYGYTF.

J is TRBJ1-1 and V is TRBV12-5; TRBD1 agrees at 8 bases. CDR1 and CDR2 (germline): LGHNT, FRNRAP. V lost 0 bases to trimming and J lost 2 bases; unmatched junction nucleotides: 14. There are 19 residues in the CDR3. The CDR3 DNA follows: TGTGCTAGTGGTTTGGTACTCTTTGGCAGGGGGCGCCTAAACACTGAAGCTTTCTTT. It yields the protein CASGLVLFGRGRLNTEAFF. The whole variable domain, remainder taken from reference TRBV12-5 and TRBJ1-1, is DARVTQTPRHKVTEMGQEVTMRCQPILGHNTVFWYRQTMMQGLELLAYFRNRAPLDDSGMPKDRFSAEMPDATLATLKIQPSEPRDSAVYFCASGLVLFGRGRLNTEAFFGQGTRLTVV.

The V gene is TRBV25-1, the J gene TRBJ2-1; a weak D match, TRBD1 (5 bases). Germline assignment: CDR1 MGHDK and CDR2 SYGVNS. The CDR3 length is 15 residues. Trimming removed 1 base at V and 2 bases at J, with 9 bases between. CDR3 region: CASSEFAGTYNEQFF. The CDR3 coding sequence is TGTGCCAGCAGTGAATTTGCAGGGACCTACAATGAGCAGTTCTTC.

This sequence joins TRBV6-1 and TRBJ1-2, with TRBD1 matching over 8 bases. Germline V CDR1 and CDR2: MNHNS, SASEGT. The V and J ends lost 8 bases and 3 bases, in that order; junction bases with no gene match: 8. The length of the CDR3 is 14 residues. CDR3 sequence reads: CASGRTGSDYGYTF. The DNA for the CDR3 is TGTGCCAGCGGAAGGACAGGGAGCGACTATGGCTACACCTTC.

The V call is TRBV7-9, the J call TRBJ2-2; D is perhaps TRBD1 (5 bases). Trimming pared 4 bases from V and 6 bases from J, leaving 9 bases between. This CDR3 comprises 13 residues. Germline loops: CDR1 SEHNR, CDR2 FQNEAQ (reference sequence). This CDR3 is CASSSRVAGELFF. The CDR3 bases are TGTGCCAGCAGCTCCAGGGTGGCCGGGGAGCTGTTTTTT.

In its sample, this clone was seen once. This sequence joins TRBV27 and TRBJ2-7, with 8 bases aligning to TRBD2. CDR1 is MNHEY and CDR2 is SMNVEV in the germline V gene (reference sequence). The CDR3 loop spans 14 amino acids. J was trimmed by 2 bases and V by 3 bases; bases with no gene match: 3. DNA for the CDR3: TGTGCCAGCAGTTTCACGGGGGGGCCCTACGAGCAGTACTTC. Translating gives CASSFTGGPYEQYF.

The CDR3: CASSVGGRGRIEEQFF. The CDR3 DNA is TGTGCCAGCAGCGTAGGGGGCAGGGGGCGGATTGAGGAGCAGTTCTTC. The chain combines TRBV9 with TRBJ2-1, with 8 bases that match TRBD1. This CDR3 has 16 residues. The junction had 12 bases not matched to a gene; V was cut back by 0 bases and J by 10 bases. Germline loops: CDR1 SGDLS, CDR2 YYNGEE.

J is TRBJ2-1 and V is TRBV7-3, with 12 bases fitting TRBD2. Losses at the gene ends were 2 bases for V and 4 bases for J; bases not matched to a gene: 3. This CDR3 has 16 amino acids. The V gene's germline CDR1 is SGHTA and CDR2 FQGTGA. CDR3 loop: CASSLSSGGAYNEQFF. Written as DNA, the CDR3 is TGTGCCAGCAGCTTATCTAGCGGGGGGGCGTACAATGAGCAGTTCTTC.

This clone was seen just once. This chain joins TRBV13 and TRBJ2-3; 8 bases are a match to TRBD1. The germline CDR1 and CDR2 sequences are PRHDT and FYEKMQ (reference sequence). V lost 2 bases to trimming and J lost 4 bases; unmatched junction nucleotides: 5. The CDR3 loop spans 15 amino acids. DNA for the CDR3: TGTGCCAGCAGCTTAAGGACAGGGCGTTCAGATACGCAGTATTTT. Amino acids: CASSLRTGRSDTQYF.

This chain connects TRBV9 to TRBJ2-2, with 12 bases fitting TRBD2. The CDR3 runs to 17 residues. In germline, CDR1 is SGDLS, CDR2 YYNGEE. Unmatched junction bases numbered 7, after V lost 3 bases and J lost 4 bases. This CDR3 reads CASSGRLAGGPTGELFF. In nucleotides, the CDR3 is TGTGCCAGCAGCGGGAGGCTAGCGGGGGGGCCCACCGGGGAGCTGTTTTTT. Using reference TRBV9 and TRBJ2-2 for the parts outside the CDR3, the full variable domain is DSGVTQTPKHLITATGQRVTLRCSPRSGDLSVYWYQQSLDQGLQFLIQYYNGEERAKGNILERFSAQQFPDLHSELNLSSLELGDSALYFCASSGRLAGGPTGELFFGEGSRLTVL.

V is TRBV2 and J is TRBJ2-7; 7 bases are shared with TRBD1. The CDR3 is 12 amino acids. Germline V gene data show CDR1 as SNHLY and CDR2 as FYNNEI. The V and J ends lost 6 bases and 4 bases, in that order; junction bases with no gene match: 3. CDR3 nucleotides: TGTGCCAGCAGGGACAGGACGTACGAGCAGTACTTC. Translated, it gives CASRDRTYEQYF.

This clone was seen once. This chain joins TRBV19 and TRBJ2-6; weak D call: TRBD1 (5 bases). CDR1 and CDR2 (germline): LNHDA, SQIVND (reference sequence). V lost 7 bases, J lost 0 bases, and 13 bases lay in between. The CDR3 consists of 16 residues. The CDR3 coding sequence is TGTGCCAGTACCCGCAGGGCGACCTCTGGGGCCAACGTCCTGACTTTC. This sequence encodes CASTRRATSGANVLTF.

This sequence joins TRBV30 and TRBJ2-7, with a tentative D call TRBD2 (5 bases). In germline, CDR1 is GTSNPN, CDR2 SVGIG (reference sequence). The CDR3 loop spans 11 amino acids. V was trimmed by 3 bases and J by 3 bases, leaving 6 bases between them. The CDR3 region is CAWSGGYEQYF. The CDR3 DNA sequence: TGTGCCTGGAGCGGAGGCTACGAGCAGTACTTC. Full variable domain (outside the CDR3, taken from reference TRBV30 and TRBJ2-7): SQTIHQWPATLVQPVGSPLSLECTVEGTSNPNLYWYRQAAGRGLQLLFYSVGIGQISSEVPQNLSASRPQDRQFILSSKKLLLSDSGFYLCAWSGGYEQYFGPGTRLTVT.

J is TRBJ2-7 and V is TRBV27; TRBD1 might be the D (6 bases). With 8 bases removed from V and 4 bases from J, the gap between germline ends came to 15 bases. CDR1 and CDR2 from the germline V gene are MNHEY and SMNVEV (reference sequence). The CDR3 covers 13 residues. The CDR3 DNA is TGTGCCAGCGCCCCAGGGGCTAGTTACGAGCAGTACTTC. This encodes CASAPGASYEQYF.

This sequence joins TRBV10-3 and TRBJ1-1; 8 bases are shared with TRBD1. J gave up 7 bases and V 3 bases, and 7 bases lay outside the gene matches. CDR3 length: 14 residues. Germline lookup yields CDR1 ENHRY and CDR2 SYGVKD. The CDR3 region is CAISDPGQALEAFF. The DNA for the CDR3 is TGTGCCATCAGTGATCCGGGACAGGCCCTTGAAGCTTTCTTT.

The chain combines TRBV27 with TRBJ1-5; D is perhaps TRBD1 (6 bases). CDR3 length: 15 residues. Trimming left V 5 bases short and J 6 bases short, with 17 bases between. Germline loops: CDR1 MNHEY, CDR2 SMNVEV (reference sequence). CDR3 region: CASSLIAGVPQPQHF. CDR3 nucleotides: TGTGCCAGCAGTCTGATCGCAGGGGTGCCTCAGCCCCAGCATTTT.

The chain is built from TRBV9 and TRBJ2-7, with D perhaps TRBD1 (5 bases). The CDR3 is made up of 12 amino acids. Germline V lookup: CDR1 SGDLS, CDR2 YYNGEE. V gave up 7 bases and J gave up 6 bases, with 14 bases separating them. CDR3 nucleotides: TGTGCCAGCTCAGGGTCGACCTTCGAGCAGTACTTC. Translated: CASSGSTFEQYF.

In nucleotides, the CDR3 is TGTGCCAGCACCCTTGGGGGGGGAAACACCGGGGAGCTGTTTTTT. Translating it yields CASTLGGGNTGELFF. The gene calls are TRBV11-2 and TRBJ2-2; TRBD2 agrees at 7 bases. The CDR3 runs 15 residues. V trimming: 7 bases; J trimming: 2 bases; junction bases outside the gene matches: 7. CDR1 is SGHAT, CDR2 FQNNGV, per germline.

The V gene is TRBV7-2, the J gene TRBJ1-1; 7 bases map to TRBD1. CDR1 is SGHTA, CDR2 FQGNSA, per germline. V dropped 4 bases and J dropped 1; count of bases not matched to a gene: 3. The CDR3 length is 14 residues. The CDR3 loop is CASSYRTGNTEAFF. Here the CDR3 DNA reads TGTGCCAGCAGCTACCGGACAGGGAACACTGAAGCTTTCTTT. Complete variable domain (other parts from reference TRBV7-2 and TRBJ1-1): GAGVSQSPSNKVTEKGKDVELRCDPISGHTALYWYRQSLGQGLEFLIYFQGNSAPDKSGLPSDRFSAERTGGSVSTLTIQRTQQEDSAVYLCASSYRTGNTEAFFGQGTRLTVV.

This sequence joins TRBV10-3 and TRBJ2-7; 7 bases agree with TRBD2. The CDR3 extends over 12 amino acids. The ends lost 2 bases at V and 7 bases at J; junction bases unmatched: 2. Per germline, CDR1 ENHRY and CDR2 SYGVKD. Here the CDR3 DNA reads TGTGCCATCAGTGAGCTAGCGGAGGAGCAGTACTTC. This translates into CAISELAEEQYF.

This chain joins TRBV28 and TRBJ2-2; D possibly corresponds to TRBD1 (6 bases). The CDR3 is made up of 16 amino acids. The germline V gene has CDR1 MDHEN and CDR2 SYDVKM. V was shortened by 2 bases and J by 5 bases, with 15 bases between the two germline ends. The CDR3 nucleotides read TGTGCCAGCAGTTTAATTTCACAGGGTCGAACCGGGGAGCTGTTTTTT. Its protein product is CASSLISQGRTGELFF.

V is TRBV5-1 and J is TRBJ2-5; D is perhaps TRBD2 (5 bases). V lost 0 bases and J lost 5, with 14 bases in between. The CDR3 is 15 amino acids. The germline gives CDR1 SGHRS, CDR2 YFSETQ. Here the CDR3 DNA reads TGCGCCAGCAGCTTGGGTCGGGCGGGCTGGGAGACCCAGTACTTC. Amino acids: CASSLGRAGWETQYF.

The chain uses TRBV5-6 and TRBJ1-1; no clear D. The V gene lost 1 base and the J gene lost 5 bases, with 9 bases spanning the gap. The length of the CDR3 is 13 residues. The germline V gene encodes CDR1 SGHDT and CDR2 YYEEEE. Here the CDR3 reads CASSLPRGTEAFF. Here the CDR3 DNA reads TGTGCCAGCAGCTTGCCCCGGGGTACTGAAGCTTTCTTT.

The chain links TRBV30 to TRBJ2-7; a possible D gene is TRBD2 (6 bases). The CDR3 loop spans 12 amino acids. Germline CDR1 is GTSNPN and CDR2 is SVGIG (reference sequence). Trimming pared 8 bases from V and 1 base from J, leaving 12 bases between. The CDR3 sequence: CAAGHLSYEQYF. CDR3 DNA sequence: TGTGCCGCGGGGCACCTTTCCTACGAGCAGTACTTC. The whole variable domain, filled in from reference TRBV30 and TRBJ2-7, reads SQTIHQWPATLVQPVGSPLSLECTVEGTSNPNLYWYRQAAGRGLQLLFYSVGIGQISSEVPQNLSASRPQDRQFILSSKKLLLSDSGFYLCAAGHLSYEQYFGPGTRLTVT.

V is TRBV5-5 and J is TRBJ2-7; no clear D gene. Deletions cut 0 bases from V and 1 base from J, with 14 bases between. CDR1 SGHKS and CDR2 YYEKEE come from the germline V gene (reference sequence). This CDR3 is built from 16 residues. CDR3 DNA: TGTGCCAGCAGCTTGGGATGGGCTACCCAGTCCTACGAGCAGTACTTC. Translating it yields CASSLGWATQSYEQYF.

The chain joins TRBV18 to TRBJ2-5; D is possibly TRBD1 (5 bases). This CDR3 region has 13 residues. V was trimmed by 3 bases and J by 5 bases, leaving 10 bases between them. The germline V gene has CDR1 KGHSH and CDR2 LQKENI. CDR3 nucleotides: TGTGCCAGCTCACCTGCAGGGCGCGAGACCCAGTACTTC. As protein: CASSPAGRETQYF.

The chain is built from TRBV7-2 and TRBJ2-3; TRBD1 matches 12 bases. Germline V gene lookup returns CDR1 SGHTA and CDR2 FQGNSA. The CDR3 loop spans 16 amino acids. With 2 bases clipped from V and 5 bases from J, the junction kept 5 bases outside the gene matches. The CDR3 DNA sequence: TGTGCCAGCAGCTTACCCCGGGACAGGGGGCAAGATACGCAGTATTTT. The encoded protein is CASSLPRDRGQDTQYF.